This entry lists 16 T cell receptor beta chains sequenced from one sample in a study of blood T cell repertoires in COVID-19 (TCRdb year 2020). The library was produced with the immunoSEQ multiplex PCR assay. As stored in TCRdb, this immuneACCESS dataset retains in-frame rearrangements with V and J assigned. A fraction of the clones does not appear; measured against another copy, unresolved V genes explain less than half of the discrepancy, and the remainder lacks a known reason. For this sample there are roughly 170,000 clones; around 82% appear just once. The ten largest account for roughly 20% of the sample. The specimen sequenced was PBMCs or T cells enriched from blood (not recorded which). The source of these receptors is a man in his fifties or sixties who had recovered from COVID-19.

The rearrangement joins TRBV6-6 to TRBJ1-2, with no clear D. This CDR3 is built from 15 residues. V lost 4 bases to trimming and J lost 4 bases, with 16 bases between them. CDR1 is MNHNY, CDR2 SVGAGI, per germline (reference sequence). This chain's CDR3 is CASSSRTEYTYGYTF. DNA of the CDR3: TGTGCCAGCAGTTCCCGGACTGAATACACCTATGGCTACACCTTC.

This chain links TRBV4-2 with TRBJ2-3, with 7 bases identical to TRBD1. J lost 13 bases, V lost 5 bases, and 12 bases had no gene match. This CDR3 region has 13 residues. Germline CDR1 is LGHNA and CDR2 is YNFKEQ. CDR3 region: CASSFSRQGFKYF. For the CDR3, the DNA is TGTGCCAGCAGCTTTTCCAGACAGGGTTTTAAGTATTTT.

This chain joins TRBV28 and TRBJ1-2; 7 bases are a match to TRBD1. Germline CDR1 MDHEN, CDR2 SYDVKM. This CDR3 is built from 16 residues. The V gene end was trimmed by 2 bases and the J gene end by 6 bases; junction bases not matched to a gene: 12. The CDR3 reads CASSLLGQVNVHGYTF. For the CDR3, the DNA is TGTGCCAGCAGTTTACTTGGACAGGTGAACGTCCATGGCTACACCTTC.

V and J are TRBV2 and TRBJ1-2; D may be TRBD1 (5 bases). This CDR3 is built from 14 residues. V was pared by 4 bases and J by 2 bases, with 11 bases between. Germline CDR1 and CDR2: SNHLY and FYNNEI. CDR3 loop: CASSVDQGNYGYTF. CDR3 nucleotides: TGTGCCAGCAGTGTGGACCAGGGAAACTATGGCTACACCTTC.

V usage is TRBV29-1 and J usage is TRBJ1-6; D unresolved. Looked up from germline, CDR1 is SQVTM and CDR2 is ANQGSEA. The CDR3 loop spans 13 amino acids. V was cut by 6 bases and J by 8 bases, with 14 bases left in between. The CDR3 DNA sequence: TGCAGCGTCGTCCGGGTGGCGGATTCACCCCTCCACTTT. It translates to CSVVRVADSPLHF.

V usage is TRBV9 and J usage is TRBJ1-5; D is unclear. The V gene's germline CDR1 is SGDLS and CDR2 YYNGEE. The V and J ends lost 4 bases and 4 bases respectively, with 12 bases between them. The length of the CDR3 is 14 residues. The CDR3 loop reads CASSPGGPNQPQHF. CDR3 coding DNA: TGTGCCAGCAGCCCAGGAGGGCCAAATCAGCCCCAGCATTTT. The variable domain in full, with the rest retrieved from reference TRBV9 and TRBJ1-5, is DSGVTQTPKHLITATGQRVTLRCSPRSGDLSVYWYQQSLDQGLQFLIQYYNGEERAKGNILERFSAQQFPDLHSELNLSSLELGDSALYFCASSPGGPNQPQHFGDGTRLSIL.

The chain is built from TRBV9 and TRBJ2-5; 10 bases fit TRBD1. This CDR3 contains 16 residues. The germline gives CDR1 SGDLS, CDR2 YYNGEE. The trim removed 4 bases at V and 4 bases at J, leaving 10 bases unmatched. This chain's CDR3 is CASSLAGQGHGETQYF. DNA for the CDR3: TGTGCCAGCAGCCTCGCGGGACAGGGGCATGGAGAGACCCAGTACTTC.

This clone was seen a few times. This chain uses TRBV10-3 with TRBJ1-2; 10 nucleotides match TRBD1. CDR1 and CDR2 (germline): ENHRY, SYGVKD. The CDR3 extends over 14 amino acids. With V trimmed by 6 bases and J by 6 bases, 7 bases remained unmatched. The CDR3 reads CAIRDRGQFNGYTF. DNA of the CDR3: TGTGCCATCAGAGACAGGGGGCAATTTAATGGCTACACCTTC.

The chain couples TRBV5-6 to TRBJ1-5; possibly TRBD1 for D (6 bases). Germline CDR1 and CDR2: SGHDT and YYEEEE. Trimming took off 0 bases at V and 3 bases at J, with 10 bases between the two ends. The CDR3 is 15 amino acids. DNA of the CDR3: TGTGCCAGCAGCTTGGGGACAGTCTTCAATCAGCCCCAGCATTTT. The encoded protein is CASSLGTVFNQPQHF. Full variable domain (rest looked up from reference TRBV5-6 and TRBJ1-5): DAGVTQSPTHLIKTRGQQVTLRCSPKSGHDTVSWYQQALGQGPQFIFQYYEEEERQRGNFPDRFSGHQFPNYSSELNVNALLLGDSALYLCASSLGTVFNQPQHFGDGTRLSIL.

The V call is TRBV29-1, the J call TRBJ2-2; 9 nucleotides line up with TRBD1. This CDR3 is 14 amino acids long. Germline V gene lookup returns CDR1 SQVTM and CDR2 ANQGSEA. V was clipped by 1 base and J by 4 bases; unmatched bases: 1. The CDR3 reads CSVEVGQGTGELFF. The DNA of the CDR3 is TGCAGCGTTGAAGTGGGACAGGGCACCGGGGAGCTGTTTTTT.

V and J are TRBV7-2 and TRBJ1-3, with no clear D. This CDR3 region has 14 residues. Germline CDR1 is SGHTA and CDR2 is FQGNSA. With 2 bases removed from V and 4 bases from J, the gap between germline ends came to 9 bases. The CDR3 coding sequence is TGTGCCAGCAGCTTAAACGCACAAGGAAACACCATATATTTT. Its translation: CASSLNAQGNTIYF.

This chain uses TRBV7-6 with TRBJ1-1; D unresolved. Germline CDR1 SGHVS, CDR2 FNYEAQ. The CDR3 is 14 amino acids. Trimming removed 2 bases from V and 0 bases from J, with 7 bases in between. The CDR3 DNA is TGTGCCAGCAGCTTACTTTCGGTGAACACTGAAGCTTTCTTT. This translates into CASSLLSVNTEAFF.

The genes are TRBV6-2 or TRBV6-3 and TRBJ1-4, with D hard to call. V was shortened by 5 bases and J by 0 bases, with 7 bases between the two germline ends. Per the germline V gene, CDR1 is MNHEY and CDR2 is SVGEGT. The length of the CDR3 is 14 residues. CDR3 sequence reads: CASSLLATNEKLFF. CDR3 coding DNA: TGTGCCAGCAGTCTCCTTGCAACTAATGAAAAACTGTTTTTT.

The V call is TRBV10-3, the J call TRBJ2-1; D is ambiguous. Germline assignment: CDR1 ENHRY and CDR2 SYGVKD. Trimming cost V 2 bases and J 6 bases, with 29 bases left between them. The CDR3 is 20 amino acids. The CDR3 spells CAISEPPRVIPFVEPNEQFF. The CDR3 region has the DNA TGTGCCATCAGTGAGCCCCCGCGCGTCATCCCATTCGTCGAGCCCAATGAGCAGTTCTTC.

The genes are TRBV2 and TRBJ2-7; 8 nucleotides line up with TRBD2. V gave up 6 bases and J gave up 5 bases; unmatched junction bases: 12. The CDR3 runs 15 residues. Germline V gene data show CDR1 as SNHLY and CDR2 as FYNNEI. This CDR3 reads CASRIGTSFIHEQYF. CDR3 in DNA: TGTGCCAGCAGGATTGGGACTAGTTTCATCCACGAGCAGTACTTC.

The CDR3 spells CASSPNPGQVTVQPQHF. CDR3 bases: TGTGCCAGCAGTCCAAACCCCGGACAGGTAACGGTCCAGCCCCAGCATTTT. The V call is TRBV6-6, the J call TRBJ1-5; 7 bases line up with TRBD1. The CDR3 has 17 amino acids. The germline CDR1 and CDR2 sequences are MNHNY and SVGAGI (reference sequence). V lost 5 bases, J lost 7 bases, and 17 bases stayed unmatched.